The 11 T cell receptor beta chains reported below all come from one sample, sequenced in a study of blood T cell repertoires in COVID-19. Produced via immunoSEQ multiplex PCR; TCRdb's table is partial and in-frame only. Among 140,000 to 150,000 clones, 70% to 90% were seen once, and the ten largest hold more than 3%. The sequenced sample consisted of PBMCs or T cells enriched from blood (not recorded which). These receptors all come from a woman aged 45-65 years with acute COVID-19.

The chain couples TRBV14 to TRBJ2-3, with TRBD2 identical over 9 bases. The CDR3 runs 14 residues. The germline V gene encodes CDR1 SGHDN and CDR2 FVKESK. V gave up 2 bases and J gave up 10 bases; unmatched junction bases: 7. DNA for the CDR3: TGTGCCAGCAGCCAATTGGTAGCGGGAGTCGCGCAGTATTTT. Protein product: CASSQLVAGVAQYF.

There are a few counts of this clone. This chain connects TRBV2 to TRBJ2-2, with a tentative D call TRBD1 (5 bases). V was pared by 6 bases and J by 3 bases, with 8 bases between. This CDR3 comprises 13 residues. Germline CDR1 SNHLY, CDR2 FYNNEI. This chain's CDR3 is CASRVGDTGELFF. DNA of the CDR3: TGTGCCAGCAGGGTAGGGGACACCGGGGAGCTGTTTTTT.

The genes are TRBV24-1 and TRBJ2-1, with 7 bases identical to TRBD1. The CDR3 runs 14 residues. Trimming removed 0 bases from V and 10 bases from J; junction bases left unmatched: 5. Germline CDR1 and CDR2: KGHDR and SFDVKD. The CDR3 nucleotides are TGTGCCACCAGTGATTTGGGTACAGGGGACGAGCAGTTCTTC. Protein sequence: CATSDLGTGDEQFF.

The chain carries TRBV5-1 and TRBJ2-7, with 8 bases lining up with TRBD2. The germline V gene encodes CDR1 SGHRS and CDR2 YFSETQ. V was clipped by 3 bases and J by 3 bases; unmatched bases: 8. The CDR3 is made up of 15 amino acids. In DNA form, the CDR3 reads TGCGCCAGCAGCTGGCTTAGCGGGAAGGGCTACGAGCAGTACTTC. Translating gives CASSWLSGKGYEQYF.

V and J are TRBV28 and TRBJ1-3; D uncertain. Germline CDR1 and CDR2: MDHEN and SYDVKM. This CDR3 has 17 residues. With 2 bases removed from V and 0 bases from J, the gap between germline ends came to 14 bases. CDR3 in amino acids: CASSLTPGWRSGNTIYF. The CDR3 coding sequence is TGTGCCAGCAGTTTAACGCCGGGATGGCGCTCTGGAAACACCATATATTTT.

CDR3 residues: CASSPALEGGYGYTF. The CDR3 DNA follows: TGCGCCAGCAGCCCGGCTCTGGAGGGTGGCTATGGCTACACCTTC. This sequence joins TRBV5-1 and TRBJ1-2, with D hard to call. The CDR3 consists of 15 residues. V gave up 4 bases and J gave up 4 bases, with 17 bases separating them. CDR1 and CDR2 from the germline V gene are SGHRS and YFSETQ. The variable domain in full, with the rest retrieved from reference TRBV5-1 and TRBJ1-2, is KAGVTQTPRYLIKTRGQQVTLSCSPISGHRSVSWYQQTPGQGLQFLFEYFSETQRNKGNFPGRFSGRQFSNSRSEMNVSTLELGDSALYLCASSPALEGGYGYTFGSGTRLTVV.

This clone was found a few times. This CDR3 reads CASSQAGLGQTNYGYTF. DNA for the CDR3: TGTGCCAGCAGCCAAGCCGGTCTAGGACAGACCAACTATGGCTACACCTTC. The chain uses TRBV4-2 and TRBJ1-2; D might be TRBD1 (6 bases). V was clipped by 1 base and J by 2 bases, with 17 bases between them. The length of the CDR3 is 17 residues. The germline V gene has CDR1 LGHNA and CDR2 YNFKEQ.

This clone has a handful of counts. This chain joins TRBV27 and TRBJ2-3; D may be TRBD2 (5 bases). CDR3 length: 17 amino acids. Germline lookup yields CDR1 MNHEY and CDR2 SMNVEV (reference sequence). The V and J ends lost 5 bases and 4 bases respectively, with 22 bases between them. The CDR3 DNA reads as TGTGCCAGCAGTCCCGTAGGTGGAGGTGCCCGGGCAGATACGCAGTATTTT. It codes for CASSPVGGGARADTQYF.

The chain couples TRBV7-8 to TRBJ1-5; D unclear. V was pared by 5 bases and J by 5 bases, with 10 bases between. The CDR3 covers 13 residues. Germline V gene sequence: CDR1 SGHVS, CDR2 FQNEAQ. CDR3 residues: CASSPSEDQPQHF. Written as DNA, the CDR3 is TGTGCCAGCAGCCCCTCCGAGGATCAGCCCCAGCATTTT.

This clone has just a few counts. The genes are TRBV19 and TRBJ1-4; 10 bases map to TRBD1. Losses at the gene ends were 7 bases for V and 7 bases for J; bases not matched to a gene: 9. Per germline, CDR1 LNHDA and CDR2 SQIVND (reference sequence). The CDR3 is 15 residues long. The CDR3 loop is CASTTGRDRGEKLFF. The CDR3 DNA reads TGTGCCAGTACCACGGGCCGGGACAGGGGTGAAAAACTGTTTTTT.

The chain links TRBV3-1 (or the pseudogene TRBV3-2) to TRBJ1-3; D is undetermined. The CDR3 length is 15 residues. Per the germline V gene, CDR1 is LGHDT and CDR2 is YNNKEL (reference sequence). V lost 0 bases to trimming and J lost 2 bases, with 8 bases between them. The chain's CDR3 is CASSQDGGTGNTIYF. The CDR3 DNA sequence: TGTGCCAGCAGCCAAGATGGCGGGACTGGAAACACCATATATTTT.